The 32 T cell receptor beta chains below were found in one sample sequenced in a study of glioma-infiltrating T cells after dendritic cell vaccination. Sequencing used immunoSEQ multiplex PCR; TCRdb keeps in-frame clones, though not all of them. This table has more than 95,000 clones, around 80% appearing once. Specified time point: after dendritic cell vaccination, including at tumor progression/relapse. Sequencing was performed on blood, taken after dendritic cell vaccination. These receptors were obtained from a human donor with glioblastoma.

This chain joins TRBV28 and TRBJ2-1; TRBD2 matches 12 bases. V lost 4 bases and J lost 4; bases outside the gene matches: 5. Germline loops: CDR1 MDHEN, CDR2 SYDVKM. The CDR3 is 16 amino acids. CDR3 bases: TGTGCCAGCAGTTCCCCGGGGACTAGCGGGTACAATGAGCAGTTCTTC. Protein: CASSSPGTSGYNEQFF.

The chain couples TRBV18 to TRBJ1-1; TRBD1 matches 9 bases. Looked up from germline, CDR1 is KGHSH and CDR2 is LQKENI. V shed 3 bases and J 4 bases; nucleotides not matched to a gene: 9. This CDR3 has 16 residues. The CDR3 spells CASSPYQGQGSTEAFF. The CDR3 DNA sequence: TGTGCCAGCTCACCCTACCAGGGACAGGGAAGCACTGAAGCTTTCTTT.

This clone turned up a few times. This rearrangement joins TRBV6-5 to TRBJ2-7; D is possibly TRBD2 (6 bases). Trimming took off 7 bases at V and 4 bases at J, with 20 bases between the two ends. CDR1 MNHEY and CDR2 SVGAGI come from the germline V gene. CDR3 length equals 15 residues. CDR3 residues: CASKIAGTLDYEQYF. CDR3 in DNA: TGTGCCAGCAAGATCGCCGGGACTCTGGATTACGAGCAGTACTTC.

This rearrangement joins TRBV5-8 to TRBJ1-2, with 7 bases aligning to TRBD1. The CDR3 has 14 amino acids. CDR1 is SGHTS and CDR2 is YDEGEE in the germline V gene. The junction had 6 bases not matched to a gene; V was cut back by 4 bases and J by 3 bases. The CDR3 protein is CASSLVQGYYGYTF. The CDR3, as DNA: TGTGCCAGCAGCCTTGTACAGGGGTACTATGGCTACACCTTC.

The chain recombines TRBV6-1 with TRBJ2-1; D possibly corresponds to TRBD1 (6 bases). Trimming removed 4 bases at V and 7 bases at J, with 17 bases between. The CDR3 sequence is 15 residues long. Germline V gene data show CDR1 as MNHNS and CDR2 as SASEGT. Here the CDR3 DNA reads TGTGCCAGCAGTGTCCGACAGGTACCCGGGAATGAGCAGTTCTTC. It yields the protein CASSVRQVPGNEQFF.

The count of this clone is one. This sequence joins TRBV5-1 and TRBJ2-5, with a tentative D call TRBD2 (5 bases). V lost 1 base to trimming and J lost 5 bases, with 15 bases between them. Germline loops: CDR1 SGHRS, CDR2 YFSETQ. The CDR3 loop spans 15 amino acids. CDR3 bases: TGCGCCAGCAGCTTGTCCCCTCTTTCGGGGGAGACCCAGTACTTC. As protein: CASSLSPLSGETQYF.

V gene TRBV9 combines with J gene TRBJ2-2; TRBD1 matches 7 bases. J gave up 3 bases and V 1 base, and 3 bases lay outside the gene matches. The V gene's germline CDR1 is SGDLS and CDR2 YYNGEE. The CDR3 runs 15 residues. The CDR3, as DNA: TGTGCCAGCAGCGTAAGAGGGGGCTACACCGGGGAGCTGTTTTTT. Protein sequence: CASSVRGGYTGELFF.

The chain has TRBV19 and TRBJ2-6; D is unresolved. V dropped 4 bases and J dropped 2 bases, with 6 bases sitting between them. CDR1 LNHDA and CDR2 SQIVND come from the germline V gene (reference sequence). CDR3 size: 14 residues. CDR3 in amino acids: CASSRSTGANVLTF. The DNA for the CDR3 is TGTGCCAGTAGTAGGTCTACTGGGGCCAACGTCCTGACTTTC. Supplemented by reference TRBV19 and TRBJ2-6, the full variable domain reads DGGITQSPKYLFRKEGQNVTLSCEQNLNHDAMYWYRQDPGQGLRLIYYSQIVNDFQKGDIAEGYSVSREKKESFPLTVTSAQKNPTAFYLCASSRSTGANVLTFGAGSRLTVL.

The chain employs TRBV5-1 and TRBJ2-7; the match to TRBD1 covers 8 bases. Germline V gene lookup returns CDR1 SGHRS and CDR2 YFSETQ. The length of the CDR3 is 15 residues. The junction had 5 bases not matched to a gene; V was cut back by 0 bases and J by 3 bases. DNA for the CDR3: TGCGCCAGCAGCTTGGAAGGACAGGGAATCTACGAGCAGTACTTC. Amino acid sequence: CASSLEGQGIYEQYF.

The chain has TRBV2 and TRBJ1-1; TRBD1 agrees at 8 bases. Per the germline V gene, CDR1 is SNHLY and CDR2 is FYNNEI. Germline trimming cut 8 bases from V and 6 bases from J; bases unmatched to any gene: 8. The CDR3 consists of 13 residues. The CDR3 spells CASHEQGVSEAFF. The CDR3 DNA is TGTGCCAGCCACGAACAGGGGGTATCTGAAGCTTTCTTT.

This chain uses TRBV5-1 with TRBJ2-4; 12 bases are a match to TRBD1. This CDR3 has 17 residues. Germline CDR1 is SGHRS and CDR2 is YFSETQ. Germline trimming cut 4 bases from V and 0 bases from J; bases unmatched to any gene: 5. This CDR3 is CASSGGTGGLAKNIQYF. CDR3 DNA: TGCGCCAGCAGCGGAGGGACAGGGGGCTTAGCCAAAAACATTCAGTACTTC.

The V and J genes are TRBV5-1 and TRBJ2-5; D is possibly TRBD2 (7 bases). Germline V gene lookup returns CDR1 SGHRS and CDR2 YFSETQ. Trimming removed 2 bases at V and 5 bases at J, with 13 bases between. The CDR3 loop spans 14 amino acids. CDR3 bases: TGCGCCAGCAGCTTTACGGGGGGCCCGGAGACCCAGTACTTC. This translates into CASSFTGGPETQYF.

This chain uses TRBV10-3 with TRBJ2-1; possibly TRBD1 for D (6 bases). V lost 6 bases and J lost 8, with 14 bases in between. The CDR3 is 13 residues long. The germline gives CDR1 ENHRY, CDR2 SYGVKD. The CDR3 DNA reads TGTGCCATCAGCCTCAGGGGTTCTGATGAGCAGTTCTTC. Its protein product is CAISLRGSDEQFF.

The chain employs TRBV5-1 and TRBJ2-7; 7 bases align to TRBD2. V shed 1 base and J 6 bases; nucleotides not matched to a gene: 4. This CDR3 has 13 amino acids. CDR1 and CDR2 (germline): SGHRS, YFSETQ. CDR3 nucleotide sequence: TGCGCCAGCAGCTTGAGGGAGGGAGGCGAGCAGTACTTC. Protein: CASSLREGGEQYF.

The V and J genes are TRBV10-2 and TRBJ2-1, with D possibly being TRBD2 (6 bases). The CDR3 has 14 amino acids. The V end was cut by 7 bases, the J end by 5 bases, with 15 bases between. Germline loops: CDR1 WSHSY, CDR2 SAAADI. CDR3 amino acids: CASNSWDFHNEQFF. CDR3 DNA: TGCGCCAGCAACTCCTGGGACTTCCACAATGAGCAGTTCTTC.

This clone has a handful of counts. The chain links TRBV2 to TRBJ1-4; possibly TRBD1 for D (6 bases). The CDR3 runs 13 residues. Germline CDR1 is SNHLY and CDR2 is FYNNEI. V was clipped by 6 bases and J by 10 bases, with 15 bases between them. The CDR3 DNA is TGTGCCAGCAGGGCGGGGGCTGAGGGAAAACTGTTTTTT. Amino acids: CASRAGAEGKLFF.

The chain carries TRBV6-5 and TRBJ2-2; D unresolved. Germline-derived CDR1 and CDR2 are MNHEY and SVGAGI. V was trimmed by 0 bases and J by 0 bases, leaving 8 bases between them. The CDR3 runs 16 residues. CDR3 in DNA: TGTGCCAGCAGTTACTCGAGGCCAGCGAACACCGGGGAGCTGTTTTTT. Its protein is CASSYSRPANTGELFF.

CDR3 protein: CASSHQGNEQFF. CDR3 nucleotides: TGTGCCAGCAGTCATCAGGGCAATGAGCAGTTCTTC. V is TRBV28 and J is TRBJ2-1; perhaps TRBD1 as D (5 bases). CDR1 MDHEN and CDR2 SYDVKM come from the germline V gene. There are 12 residues in the CDR3. Trimming left V 5 bases short and J 6 bases short, with 8 bases between.

This sequence joins TRBV5-1 and TRBJ2-5, with TRBD1 matching 9 bases. CDR1 and CDR2 from the germline V gene are SGHRS and YFSETQ. Trimming removed 5 bases from V and 4 bases from J; junction bases left unmatched: 3. The CDR3 runs to 13 residues. The CDR3 is CASRLGQGETQYF. DNA for the CDR3: TGCGCCAGCAGGCTGGGACAGGGAGAGACCCAGTACTTC.

The rearrangement links TRBV5-8 to TRBJ2-3; TRBD1 might be the D (6 bases). CDR3 size: 13 residues. V shed 5 bases and J shed 1 base, with 8 bases lying between them. Per germline, CDR1 SGHTS and CDR2 YDEGEE. CDR3 residues: CASRSGGTDTQYF. The CDR3 DNA follows: TGTGCCAGCAGGTCAGGGGGCACAGATACGCAGTATTTT.

V usage is TRBV18 and J usage is TRBJ1-2; D may be TRBD1 (5 bases). Trimming stripped 5 bases from V and 4 bases from J, with 20 bases between. Germline V gene lookup returns CDR1 KGHSH and CDR2 LQKENI. The CDR3 sequence is 16 residues long. The CDR3 is CASSDLGEGTFYGYTF. CDR3 DNA: TGTGCCAGCTCAGACCTAGGAGAGGGGACTTTCTATGGCTACACCTTC.

This clone was detected a few times. The chain combines TRBV27 with TRBJ2-1; 10 nucleotides line up with TRBD2. The germline CDR1 and CDR2 sequences are MNHEY and SMNVEV (reference sequence). The V segment lost 6 bases and the J segment 15 bases; nucleotides outside the gene matches: 11. The CDR3 contains 13 residues. The CDR3 DNA reads TGTGCCAGCAGGTCGGTGGGGGGACTAGCGACGTTCTTC. It encodes CASRSVGGLATFF.

V usage is TRBV27 and J usage is TRBJ2-3; tentatively, D is TRBD1 (5 bases). Germline-derived CDR1 and CDR2 are MNHEY and SMNVEV (reference sequence). The CDR3 loop spans 14 amino acids. Trimming shortened V by 4 bases and J by 2 bases, and 10 bases separated the two germline ends. The CDR3 nucleotides are TGTGCCAGCAGTTCCGCAGGGATCACAGATACGCAGTATTTT. Translating gives CASSSAGITDTQYF.

The rearrangement uses TRBV19 and TRBJ2-1; 10 positions match TRBD2. Germline CDR1 is LNHDA and CDR2 is SQIVND (reference sequence). The CDR3 consists of 13 residues. V was clipped by 11 bases and J by 4 bases; unmatched bases: 5. Written as DNA, the CDR3 is TGTGCCTCCGAGCGGGGGGGATACAATGAGCAGTTCTTC. Its translation: CASERGGYNEQFF. The full variable domain, completed using reference TRBV19 and TRBJ2-1, is DGGITQSPKYLFRKEGQNVTLSCEQNLNHDAMYWYRQDPGQGLRLIYYSQIVNDFQKGDIAEGYSVSREKKESFPLTVTSAQKNPTAFYLCASERGGYNEQFFGPGTRLTVL.

The chain is built from TRBV19 and TRBJ1-1; no clear D. CDR3 size: 15 residues. Trimming took off 3 bases at V and 1 base at J, with 12 bases between the two ends. CDR1 is LNHDA, CDR2 SQIVND, per germline (reference sequence). The CDR3 loop reads CASSIDVEENTEAFF. CDR3 sequence (DNA): TGTGCCAGTAGTATTGATGTGGAGGAGAACACTGAAGCTTTCTTT.

V is TRBV15 and J is TRBJ1-5, with D possibly matching TRBD1 (5 bases). Trimming stripped 3 bases from V and 0 bases from J, with 9 bases between. Germline V gene sequence: CDR1 LNHNV, CDR2 YYDKDF (reference sequence). CDR3 length equals 15 residues. The CDR3 is CATSRARASNQPQHF. CDR3 nucleotides: TGTGCCACCAGCAGGGCCAGGGCTAGCAATCAGCCCCAGCATTTT.

The chain links TRBV9 to TRBJ2-1; 14 positions match TRBD2. CDR3 size: 19 residues. Germline CDR1 reads SGDLS; CDR2 reads YYNGEE. The junction had 13 bases not matched to a gene; V was cut back by 2 bases and J by 6 bases. The CDR3: CASSVSTSGGAPFPNEQFF. The CDR3 DNA is TGTGCCAGCAGCGTTTCGACTAGCGGGGGGGCCCCGTTCCCCAATGAGCAGTTCTTC.

In this sample, this clone turned up a few times. This chain connects TRBV11-2 to TRBJ2-1; 10 nucleotides agree with TRBD1. Germline loops: CDR1 SGHAT, CDR2 FQNNGV. CDR3 length equals 18 residues. The junction had 12 bases not matched to a gene; V was cut back by 2 bases and J by 5 bases. As DNA, the CDR3 is TGTGCCAGCAGCTTATACAGGCCCGGGACAGGGGCACACAATGAGCAGTTCTTC. Translation gives CASSLYRPGTGAHNEQFF. Filled out from reference TRBV11-2 and TRBJ2-1, the complete variable domain reads EAGVAQSPRYKIIEKRQSVAFWCNPISGHATLYWYQQILGQGPKLLIQFQNNGVVDDSQLPKDRFSAERLKGVDSTLKIQPAKLEDSAVYLCASSLYRPGTGAHNEQFFGPGTRLTVL.

V and J are TRBV7-6 and TRBJ2-7; 12 bases fit TRBD1. This CDR3 comprises 15 residues. V was clipped by 5 bases and J by 3 bases; unmatched bases: 5. Germline V gene lookup returns CDR1 SGHVS and CDR2 FNYEAQ. The CDR3 DNA is TGTGCCAGCAGCGGGGGGACAGGGGGCCTCTACGAGCAGTACTTC. Its protein product is CASSGGTGGLYEQYF.

V usage is TRBV7-8 and J usage is TRBJ1-1, with 9 nucleotides matching TRBD1. The V gene end was trimmed by 2 bases and the J gene end by 4 bases; junction bases not matched to a gene: 5. The germline CDR1 and CDR2 sequences are SGHVS and FQNEAQ. This CDR3 has 15 amino acids. CDR3 nucleotide sequence: TGTGCCAGCAGCTTACGGGAGACAGGGGGCACTGAAGCTTTCTTT. Its protein product is CASSLRETGGTEAFF.

The rearrangement joins TRBV5-6 to TRBJ2-7; 11 nucleotides align to TRBD1. Germline V gene lookup returns CDR1 SGHDT and CDR2 YYEEEE. The CDR3 is 16 amino acids. The V segment lost 3 bases and the J segment 3 bases; nucleotides outside the gene matches: 8. The CDR3 sequence is CASSSGVGTGGYEQYF. CDR3 coding DNA: TGTGCCAGCAGCTCCGGGGTCGGGACAGGGGGCTACGAGCAGTACTTC. The full variable domain, completed using reference TRBV5-6 and TRBJ2-7, is DAGVTQSPTHLIKTRGQQVTLRCSPKSGHDTVSWYQQALGQGPQFIFQYYEEEERQRGNFPDRFSGHQFPNYSSELNVNALLLGDSALYLCASSSGVGTGGYEQYFGPGTRLTVT.

The chain joins TRBV19 to TRBJ1-5; no reliable D call. The germline gives CDR1 LNHDA, CDR2 SQIVND (reference sequence). With 7 bases removed from V and 0 bases from J, the gap between germline ends came to 7 bases. The CDR3 length is 13 residues. DNA for the CDR3: TGTGCCAGTAAGAGCCGTAGCAATCAGCCCCAGCATTTT. Its translation: CASKSRSNQPQHF.